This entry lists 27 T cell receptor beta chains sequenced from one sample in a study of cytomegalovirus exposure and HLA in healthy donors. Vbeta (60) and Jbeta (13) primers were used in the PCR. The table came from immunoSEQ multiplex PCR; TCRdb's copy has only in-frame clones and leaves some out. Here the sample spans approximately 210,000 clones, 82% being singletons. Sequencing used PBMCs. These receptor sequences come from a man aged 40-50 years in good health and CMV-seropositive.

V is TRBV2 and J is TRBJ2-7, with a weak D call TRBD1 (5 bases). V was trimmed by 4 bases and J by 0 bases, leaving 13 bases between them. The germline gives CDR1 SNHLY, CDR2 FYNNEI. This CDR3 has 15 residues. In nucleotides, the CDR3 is TGTGCCAGCAGTGTTGAAGGGGTTAGCTCCTACGAGCAGTACTTC. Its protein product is CASSVEGVSSYEQYF.

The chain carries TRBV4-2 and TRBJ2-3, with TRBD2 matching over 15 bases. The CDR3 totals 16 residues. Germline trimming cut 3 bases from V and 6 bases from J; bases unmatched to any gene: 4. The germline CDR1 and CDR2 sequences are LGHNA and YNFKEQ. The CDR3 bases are TGTGCCAGCAGCCACCCCGGACTAGCGGGAGGGGATACGCAGTATTTT. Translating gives CASSHPGLAGGDTQYF.

In DNA form, the CDR3 reads TGTGCCAGCAGCTACGGACTAGTCCACACCGGGGAGCTGTTTTTT. Protein product: CASSYGLVHTGELFF. The chain is built from TRBV5-6 and TRBJ2-2; 7 bases match TRBD2. With V trimmed by 3 bases and J by 3 bases, 5 bases remained unmatched. This CDR3 is built from 15 residues. Germline-derived CDR1 and CDR2 are SGHDT and YYEEEE. Based on the CDR3 plus reference TRBV5-6 and TRBJ2-2, the full variable domain is DAGVTQSPTHLIKTRGQQVTLRCSPKSGHDTVSWYQQALGQGPQFIFQYYEEEERQRGNFPDRFSGHQFPNYSSELNVNALLLGDSALYLCASSYGLVHTGELFFGEGSRLTVL.

The CDR3 bases are TGTGCCAGCACCACGGACGTGGGGCTGGGCGGGGAGCTGTTTTTT. Residues: CASTTDVGLGGELFF. This chain links TRBV27 with TRBJ2-2, with a weak D call TRBD1 (5 bases). V shed 7 bases and J shed 7 bases, with 19 bases lying between them. The germline CDR1 and CDR2 sequences are MNHEY and SMNVEV (reference sequence). This CDR3 has 15 amino acids.

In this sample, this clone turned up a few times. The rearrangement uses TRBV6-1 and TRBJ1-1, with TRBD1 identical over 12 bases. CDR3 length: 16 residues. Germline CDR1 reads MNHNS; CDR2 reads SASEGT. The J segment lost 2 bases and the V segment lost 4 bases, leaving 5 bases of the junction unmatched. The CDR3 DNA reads TGTGCCAGCAGTGCCGGGACAGGGGGCGCAAACACTGAAGCTTTCTTT. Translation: CASSAGTGGANTEAFF.

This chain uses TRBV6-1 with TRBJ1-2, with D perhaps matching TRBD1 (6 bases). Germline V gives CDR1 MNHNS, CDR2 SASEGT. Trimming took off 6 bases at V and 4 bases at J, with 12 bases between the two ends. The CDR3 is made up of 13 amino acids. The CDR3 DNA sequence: TGTGCCAGCAGGGCGGACAGCGTCTATGGCTACACCTTC. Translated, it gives CASRADSVYGYTF.

The CDR3 reads CASSHLTSGSSYEQYF. CDR3 sequence (DNA): TGTGCCAGCAGCCACCTCACTAGCGGGAGTTCCTACGAGCAGTACTTC. The V call is TRBV27, the J call TRBJ2-7; 11 bases align to TRBD2. The CDR3 has 16 amino acids. CDR1 and CDR2 from the germline V gene are MNHEY and SMNVEV (reference sequence). With 6 bases clipped from V and 1 base from J, the junction kept 8 bases outside the gene matches.

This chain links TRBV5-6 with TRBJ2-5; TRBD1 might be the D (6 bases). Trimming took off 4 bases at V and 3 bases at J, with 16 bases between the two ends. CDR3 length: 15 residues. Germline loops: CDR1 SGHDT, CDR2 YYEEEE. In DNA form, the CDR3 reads TGTGCCAGCAGCCCCGGAACAAGACAGGAAGAGACCCAGTACTTC. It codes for CASSPGTRQEETQYF. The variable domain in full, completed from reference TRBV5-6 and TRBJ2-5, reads DAGVTQSPTHLIKTRGQQVTLRCSPKSGHDTVSWYQQALGQGPQFIFQYYEEEERQRGNFPDRFSGHQFPNYSSELNVNALLLGDSALYLCASSPGTRQEETQYFGPGTRLLVL.

The CDR3 DNA reads TGTGCCAGCAGAGGGGGAAGGGCACCGAACACTGAAGCTTTCTTT. Its translation: CASRGGRAPNTEAFF. The J gene is TRBJ1-1, the V gene TRBV6-1, with D possibly matching TRBD1 (6 bases). The CDR3 totals 15 residues. Trimming removed 6 bases from V and 1 base from J, with 15 bases in between. Germline V CDR1 and CDR2: MNHNS, SASEGT.

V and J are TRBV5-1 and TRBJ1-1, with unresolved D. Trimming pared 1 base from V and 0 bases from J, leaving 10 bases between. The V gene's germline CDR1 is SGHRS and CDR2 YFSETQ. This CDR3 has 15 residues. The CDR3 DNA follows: TGCGCCAGCAGCTTGTTTAGCGGCATGAACACTGAAGCTTTCTTT. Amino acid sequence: CASSLFSGMNTEAFF.

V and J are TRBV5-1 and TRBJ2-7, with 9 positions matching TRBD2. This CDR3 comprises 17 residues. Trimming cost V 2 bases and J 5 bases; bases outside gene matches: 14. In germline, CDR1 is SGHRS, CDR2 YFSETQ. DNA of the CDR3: TGCGCCAGCAGCTTAAGCGGGAGGCCCGGGATTATGCACGAGCAGTACTTC. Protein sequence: CASSLSGRPGIMHEQYF.

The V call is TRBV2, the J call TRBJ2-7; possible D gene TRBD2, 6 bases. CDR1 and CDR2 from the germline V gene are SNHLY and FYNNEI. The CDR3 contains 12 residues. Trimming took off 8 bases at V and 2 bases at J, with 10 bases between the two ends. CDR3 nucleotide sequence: TGTGCCAGCGGAGGGTCTCCCTACGAGCAGTACGTC. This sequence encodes CASGGSPYEQYV.

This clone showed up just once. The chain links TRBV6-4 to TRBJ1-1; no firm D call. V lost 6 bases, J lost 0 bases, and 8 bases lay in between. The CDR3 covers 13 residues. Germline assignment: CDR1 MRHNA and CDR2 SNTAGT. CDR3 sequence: CASRQSLNTEAFF. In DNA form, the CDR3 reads TGTGCCAGCAGACAGTCGTTGAACACTGAAGCTTTCTTT.

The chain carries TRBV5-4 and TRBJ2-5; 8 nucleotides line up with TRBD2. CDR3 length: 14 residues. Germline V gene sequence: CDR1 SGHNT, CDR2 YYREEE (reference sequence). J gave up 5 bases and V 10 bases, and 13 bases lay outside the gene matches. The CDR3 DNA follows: TGTGCCGCAATGGCGGCGGGGGGTCGTGAGACCCAGTACTTC. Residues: CAAMAAGGRETQYF.

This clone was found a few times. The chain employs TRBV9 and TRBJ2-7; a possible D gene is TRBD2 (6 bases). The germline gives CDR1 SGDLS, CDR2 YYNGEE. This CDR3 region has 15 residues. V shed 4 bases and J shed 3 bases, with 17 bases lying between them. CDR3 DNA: TGTGCCAGCAGCTTGGGCCAGGGAGGCTACTACGAGCAGTACTTC. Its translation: CASSLGQGGYYEQYF. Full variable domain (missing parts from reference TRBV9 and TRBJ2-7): DSGVTQTPKHLITATGQRVTLRCSPRSGDLSVYWYQQSLDQGLQFLIQYYNGEERAKGNILERFSAQQFPDLHSELNLSSLELGDSALYFCASSLGQGGYYEQYFGPGTRLTVT.

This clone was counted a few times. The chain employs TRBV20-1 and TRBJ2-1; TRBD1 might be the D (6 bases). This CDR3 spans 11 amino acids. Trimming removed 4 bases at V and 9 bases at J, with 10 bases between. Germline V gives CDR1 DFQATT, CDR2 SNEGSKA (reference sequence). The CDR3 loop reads CSAITGFEQFF. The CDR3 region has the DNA TGCAGTGCTATAACAGGGTTTGAGCAGTTCTTC.

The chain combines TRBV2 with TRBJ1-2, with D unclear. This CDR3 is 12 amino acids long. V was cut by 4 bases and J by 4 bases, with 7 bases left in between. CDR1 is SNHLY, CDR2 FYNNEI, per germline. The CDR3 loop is CASSGGAYGYTF. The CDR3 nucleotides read TGTGCCAGCAGTGGGGGAGCCTATGGCTACACCTTC.

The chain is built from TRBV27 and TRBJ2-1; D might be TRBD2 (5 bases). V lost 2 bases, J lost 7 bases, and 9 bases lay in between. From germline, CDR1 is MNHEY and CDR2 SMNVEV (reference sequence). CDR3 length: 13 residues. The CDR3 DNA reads TGTGCCAGCAGTTTAAGAGGGATGAATGAGCAGTTCTTC. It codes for CASSLRGMNEQFF.

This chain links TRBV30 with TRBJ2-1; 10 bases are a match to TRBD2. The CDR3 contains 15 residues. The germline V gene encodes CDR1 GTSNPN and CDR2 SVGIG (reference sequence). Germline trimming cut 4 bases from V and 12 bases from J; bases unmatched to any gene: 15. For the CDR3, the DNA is TGTGCCTGGAATGAGGTAGCGGGAGGCCCGCTGGGGCAGTTCTTC. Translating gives CAWNEVAGGPLGQFF.

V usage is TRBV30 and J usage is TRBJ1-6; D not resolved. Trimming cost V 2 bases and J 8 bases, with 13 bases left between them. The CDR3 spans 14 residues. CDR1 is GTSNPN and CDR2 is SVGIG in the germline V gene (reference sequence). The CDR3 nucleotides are TGTGCCTGGAGTCTGCCGGGGAGAGATTCACCCCTCCACTTT. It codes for CAWSLPGRDSPLHF.

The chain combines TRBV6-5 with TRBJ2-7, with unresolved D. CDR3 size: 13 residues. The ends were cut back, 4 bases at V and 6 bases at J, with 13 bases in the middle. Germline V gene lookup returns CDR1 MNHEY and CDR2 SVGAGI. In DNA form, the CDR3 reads TGTGCCAGCAGTTCCCCCGGGTCTGGCGAGCAGTACTTC. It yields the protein CASSSPGSGEQYF.

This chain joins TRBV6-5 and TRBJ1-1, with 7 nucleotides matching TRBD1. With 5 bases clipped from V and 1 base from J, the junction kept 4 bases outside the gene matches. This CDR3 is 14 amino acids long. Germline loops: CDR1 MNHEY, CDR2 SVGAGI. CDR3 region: CASSDRVRNTEAFF. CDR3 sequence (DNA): TGTGCCAGCAGTGACAGGGTGCGGAACACTGAAGCTTTCTTT.

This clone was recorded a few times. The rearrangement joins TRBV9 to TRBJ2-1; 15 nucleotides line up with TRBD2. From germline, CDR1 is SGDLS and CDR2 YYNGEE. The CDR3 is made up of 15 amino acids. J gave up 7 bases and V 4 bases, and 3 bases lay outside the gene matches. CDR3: CASSSGTSGRNEQFF. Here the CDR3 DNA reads TGTGCCAGCAGCTCCGGGACTAGCGGGAGGAATGAGCAGTTCTTC. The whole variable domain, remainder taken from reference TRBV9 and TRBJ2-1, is DSGVTQTPKHLITATGQRVTLRCSPRSGDLSVYWYQQSLDQGLQFLIQYYNGEERAKGNILERFSAQQFPDLHSELNLSSLELGDSALYFCASSSGTSGRNEQFFGPGTRLTVL.

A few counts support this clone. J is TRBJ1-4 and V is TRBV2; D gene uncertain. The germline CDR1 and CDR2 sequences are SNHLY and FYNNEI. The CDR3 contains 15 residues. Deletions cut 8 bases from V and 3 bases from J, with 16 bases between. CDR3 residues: CASSRRALANEKLFF. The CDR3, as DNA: TGTGCCAGCTCCCGGCGGGCGCTGGCTAATGAAAAACTGTTTTTT.

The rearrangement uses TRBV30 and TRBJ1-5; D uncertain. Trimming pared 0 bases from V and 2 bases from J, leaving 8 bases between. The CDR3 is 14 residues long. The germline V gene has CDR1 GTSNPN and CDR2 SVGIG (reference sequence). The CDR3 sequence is CAWSVAGGNQPQHF. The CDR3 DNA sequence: TGTGCCTGGAGTGTAGCCGGGGGCAATCAGCCCCAGCATTTT.

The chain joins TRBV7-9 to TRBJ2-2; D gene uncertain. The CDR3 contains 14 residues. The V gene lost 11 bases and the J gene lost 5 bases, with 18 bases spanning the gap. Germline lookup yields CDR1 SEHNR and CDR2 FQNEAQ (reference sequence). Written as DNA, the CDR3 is TGTGCCCTCATAAGAGGCCCCTCGACCGGGGAGCTGTTTTTT. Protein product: CALIRGPSTGELFF.

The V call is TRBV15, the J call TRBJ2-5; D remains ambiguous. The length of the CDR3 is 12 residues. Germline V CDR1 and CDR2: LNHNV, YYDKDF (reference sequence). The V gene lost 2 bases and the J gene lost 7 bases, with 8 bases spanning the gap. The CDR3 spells CATSRLPGTQYF. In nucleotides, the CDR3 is TGTGCCACCAGCAGACTCCCAGGGACCCAGTACTTC.